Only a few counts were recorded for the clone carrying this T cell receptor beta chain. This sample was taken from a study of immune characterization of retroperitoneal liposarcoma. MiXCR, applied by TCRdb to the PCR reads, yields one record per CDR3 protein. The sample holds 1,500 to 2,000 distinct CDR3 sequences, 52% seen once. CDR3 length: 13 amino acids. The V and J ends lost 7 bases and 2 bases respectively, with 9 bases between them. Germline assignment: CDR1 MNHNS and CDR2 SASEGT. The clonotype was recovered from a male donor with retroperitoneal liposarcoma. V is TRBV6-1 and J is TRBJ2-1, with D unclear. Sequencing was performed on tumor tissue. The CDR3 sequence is CASKGRTYNEQFF. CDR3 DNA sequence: TGTGCCAGCAAGGGTCGAACCTACAATGAGCAGTTCTTC.